The rows below give T cell receptor beta chains drawn from one sample of a study of cytomegalovirus exposure and HLA in healthy donors. The method was immunoSEQ multiplex PCR; TCRdb's version includes in-frame clones alone and lacks a portion of them. The sample includes about 88,000 clones, about 87% of them seen just once. Material for sequencing was PBMCs. The source of these receptors is a young man in good health and CMV-seronegative. CDR3s include the opening cysteine and the closing phenylalanine or tryptophan. Fields, in order: clone size, J gene, D gene, V gene, CDR3 protein, CDR3 DNA. A D gene is named only where the DNA matches it firmly. Expanded clones get a size class; other rows say once, few or many, or leave the size out.

. | TRBJ2-3 | . | TRBV14 | CASSQTLLAPSTDTQYF | TGTGCCAGCAGCCAAACACTACTAGCTCCTAGCACAGATACGCAGTATTTT
. | TRBJ2-3 | . | TRBV29-1 | CSVQGVKATDTQYF | TGCAGCGTGCAAGGGGTCAAGGCCACAGATACGCAGTATTTT
. | TRBJ2-6 | . | TRBV18 | CASSPLGMRPLGSGANVLTF | TGTGCCAGCTCACCACTCGGGATGAGACCCCTGGGCTCTGGGGCCAACGTCCTGACTTTC
once | TRBJ2-5 | TRBD2 | TRBV5-4 | CASSSYPSGNGETQYF | TGTGCCAGCAGCTCGTACCCTAGCGGGAACGGGGAGACCCAGTACTTC
. | TRBJ2-1 | TRBD2 | TRBV5-8 | CASSLGVLAAYNEQFF | TGTGCCAGCAGCCTAGGAGTCCTAGCGGCATACAATGAGCAGTTCTTC
. | TRBJ2-7 | . | TRBV4-3 | CASSQVGGYEQYF | TGCGCCAGCAGCCAAGTGGGGGGCTACGAGCAGTACTTC
. | TRBJ1-6 | . | TRBV27 | CATLTGASPLHF | TGTGCCACCCTTACTGGGGCCTCACCCCTCCACTTT
. | TRBJ2-2 | TRBD2 | TRBV5-1 | CASSLRTSGSGTGELFF | TGCGCCAGCAGCCTACGGACTAGCGGGAGTGGAACCGGGGAGCTGTTTTTT
. | TRBJ1-2 | TRBD1 | TRBV28 | CASSSTGGVGYTF | TGTGCCAGCAGTTCGACAGGGGGCGTAGGCTACACCTTC
. | TRBJ1-3 | . | TRBV6-5 | CASSYLSGSGNTIYF | TGTGCCAGCAGTTACCTGTCCGGTTCTGGAAACACCATATATTTT
. | TRBJ2-1 | TRBD2 | TRBV28 | CASLAGGSMASYNEQFF | TGTGCCAGCCTAGCGGGAGGGTCGATGGCCTCCTACAATGAGCAGTTCTTC
. | TRBJ1-2 | . | TRBV1 | CTSSQPNTRAEPGDYGYTF | TGCACCAGCAGCCAACCAAATACTCGGGCAGAGCCCGGGGACTATGGCTACACCTTC
. | TRBJ2-7 | TRBD2 | TRBV11-2 | CASSLEGLAAYEQYF | TGTGCCAGCAGCTTAGAAGGACTAGCGGCCTACGAGCAGTACTTC
. | TRBJ2-4 | . | TRBV18 | CASSADRTVKNIQYF | TGTGCCAGCTCAGCAGACAGGACAGTAAAAAACATTCAGTACTTC
. | TRBJ1-2 | . | TRBV28 | CASSLSGGANYGYTF | TGTGCCAGCAGTTTATCGGGGGGGGCTAACTATGGCTACACCTTC
. | TRBJ2-7 | TRBD2 | TRBV4-3 | CASSQDRTSGSVYF | TGCGCCAGCAGCCAAGATCGGACTAGCGGGAGCGTATACTTC
. | TRBJ2-1 | . | TRBV5-5 | CASRTGQDYNGQFF | TGTGCCAGCCGCACAGGACAGGACTACAATGGGCAGTTCTTC
. | TRBJ2-5 | TRBD2 | TRBV4-2 | CASSQGGTSGVETQYF | TGTGCCAGCAGCCAAGGAGGGACTAGCGGGGTAGAGACCCAGTACTTC
. | TRBJ2-1 | TRBD2 | TRBV5-1 | CASSTGLAGGEQFF | TGCGCCAGCAGCACCGGACTAGCGGGAGGTGAGCAGTTCTTC
. | TRBJ2-5 | . | TRBV6-1 | CASSERAGAGSETQYF | TGTGCCAGCAGTGAAAGGGCGGGCGCGGGAAGTGAGACCCAGTACTTC
. | TRBJ1-2 | . | TRBV5-4 | CASSLGGSGIYGYTF | TGTGCCAGCAGCTTGGGGGGCTCAGGGATCTATGGCTACACCTTC
. | TRBJ2-5 | TRBD1 | TRBV7-9 | CASSSGTGGETQYF | TGTGCCAGCAGTTCCGGGACAGGGGGAGAGACCCAGTACTTC
. | TRBJ2-1 | TRBD2 | TRBV4-3 | CASSQDRSGRKDEQFF | TGCGCCAGCAGCCAAGATCGAAGCGGGAGGAAGGATGAGCAGTTCTTC
. | TRBJ2-3 | . | TRBV7-2 | CASSRQSGDTQYF | TGTGCCAGCAGTCGACAGTCCGGAGATACGCAGTATTTT
. | TRBJ2-6 | TRBD2 | TRBV28 | CASTLSGGRGKPGANVLTF | TGTGCCAGCACCTTAAGCGGTGGGAGGGGTAAGCCTGGGGCCAACGTCCTGACTTTC
. | TRBJ2-1 | . | TRBV25-1 | CASSESGAVGDEQFF | TGTGCCAGCAGTGAATCAGGGGCCGTCGGTGATGAGCAGTTCTTC
. | TRBJ1-5 | . | TRBV7-9 | CASSLVGKLGYNQPQHF | TGTGCCAGCAGCTTAGTTGGCAAACTAGGGTACAATCAGCCCCAGCATTTT
. | TRBJ2-2 | . | TRBV7-9 | CASSQEGVGTGELFF | TGTGCCAGCAGCCAGGAGGGCGTGGGCACCGGGGAGCTGTTTTTT
. | TRBJ1-5 | . | TRBV6-5 | CASRNGGLSQPQHF | TGTGCCAGCAGAAACGGAGGGCTTAGTCAGCCCCAGCATTTT
. | TRBJ1-5 | TRBD1 | TRBV7-8 | CASSLRPVQGAQSNQPQHF | TGTGCCAGCAGCTTAAGGCCGGTTCAGGGGGCACAGAGCAATCAGCCCCAGCATTTT
. | TRBJ2-7 | TRBD2 | TRBV7-9 | CASSLAVSGRPPNPYEQYF | TGTGCCAGCAGCTTAGCGGTCAGCGGGAGGCCCCCCAACCCCTACGAGCAGTACTTC
. | TRBJ2-1 | TRBD1 | TRBV7-2 | CASSFKTGTGISEQFF | TGTGCCAGCAGCTTTAAGACCGGGACAGGGATCAGTGAGCAGTTCTTC
. | TRBJ1-2 | . | TRBV14 | CASRQTGVYGYTF | TGTGCCAGCAGGCAGACAGGAGTCTATGGCTACACCTTC
few | TRBJ1-2 | TRBD1 | TRBV19 | CASRPGQGENYGYTF | TGTGCCAGTAGGCCGGGACAGGGGGAAAACTATGGCTACACCTTC
. | TRBJ2-7 | . | TRBV7-9 | CASSSYGTLQKEQYF | TGTGCCAGCAGCTCCTACGGGACACTACAGAAGGAGCAGTACTTC
. | TRBJ2-5 | . | TRBV5-1 | CASSWPSGRVQETQYF | TGCGCCAGCAGCTGGCCCTCCGGCAGGGTCCAAGAGACCCAGTACTTC
. | TRBJ2-3 | . | TRBV19 | CASSIVGENTDTQYF | TGTGCCAGTAGTATAGTTGGGGAGAACACAGATACGCAGTATTTT
. | TRBJ2-7 | . | TRBV9 | CASSGSSSYEQYF | TGTGCCAGCAGCGGGAGTAGTTCCTACGAGCAGTACTTC
. | TRBJ2-3 | TRBD1 | TRBV6-6 | CATNRGNTDTQYF | TGTGCCACCAACAGGGGTAACACAGATACGCAGTATTTT
. | TRBJ1-1 | . | TRBV7-2 | CASSLAVAGRRVNTEAFF | TGTGCCAGCAGCTTAGCGGTCGCGGGGCGAAGGGTGAACACTGAAGCTTTCTTT
. | TRBJ2-2 | TRBD2 | TRBV4-2 | CASSPTSGDTGELFF | TGTGCCAGCAGCCCGACTAGCGGCGACACCGGGGAGCTGTTTTTT
. | TRBJ1-2 | TRBD1 | TRBV19 | CASSIAFGQENYGYTF | TGTGCCAGTAGTATAGCTTTCGGACAGGAGAACTATGGCTACACCTTC
. | TRBJ1-2 | TRBD1 | TRBV20-1 | CSEQGRYGYTF | TGCAGTGAACAGGGGCGGTATGGCTACACCTTC
. | TRBJ2-3 | TRBD2 | TRBV6-4 | CASSPEGSGRTDTQYF | TGTGCCAGCAGTCCTGAGGGTAGCGGGAGGACAGATACGCAGTATTTT
. | TRBJ1-2 | . | TRBV19 | CASSIDRQSHFNYGYTF | TGTGCCAGTAGTATAGATCGACAGAGCCATTTTAACTATGGCTACACCTTC
few | TRBJ2-7 | . | TRBV11-2 | CASSLEGGAAYEQYF | TGTGCCAGCAGCTTAGAGGGTGGGGCAGCCTACGAGCAGTACTTC
. | TRBJ2-5 | TRBD1 | TRBV5-1 | CASSLIMGQVQETQYF | TGCGCCAGCAGCCTTATAATGGGACAGGTCCAAGAGACCCAGTACTTC
. | TRBJ2-5 | . | TRBV7-8 | CASSRSGIAETQYF | TGTGCCAGCAGCCGATCAGGGATCGCGGAGACCCAGTACTTC
. | TRBJ1-1 | . | TRBV27 | CASSQNPVVNTEAFF | TGTGCCAGCAGTCAAAATCCGGTTGTGAACACTGAAGCTTTCTTT
. | TRBJ2-1 | . | TRBV5-1 | CASSLRQGSYNEQFF | TGCGCCAGCAGCTTGAGGCAGGGATCCTACAATGAGCAGTTCTTC
once | TRBJ2-1 | TRBD2 | TRBV9 | CASSPSGGRGSYNEQFF | TGTGCCAGCAGCCCCTCGGGCGGGAGGGGCTCCTACAATGAGCAGTTCTTC
. | TRBJ2-7 | TRBD1 | TRBV7-9 | CASSLGQGLGNEQYF | TGTGCCAGCAGCTTGGGACAGGGGTTAGGAAACGAGCAGTACTTC
. | TRBJ1-6 | TRBD1 | TRBV27 | CASSSGGGQGVALHF | TGTGCCAGCAGTTCGGGCGGTGGACAGGGGGTGGCCCTCCACTTT